This TCR beta chain is drawn from a study of regulatory T cells in long-lasting Graves disease. In the study overall: Persistent cases were those of Graves' disease that involved over 5 years of antithyroid drugs with positive TSH receptor antibodies.

This clonotype was detected only a few times. Time point here: persistent/refractory GD, antithyroid drugs over 5 years with positive TRAb. Construction of the TCR library relied on RNA isolated from PBMCs. The authors diagnosed Graves' disease using American Thyroid Association guidelines. Patient provenance is recorded as an endocrinology department in Xi'an, China. TCR beta libraries were built with iRepertoire HTBI primers and Arm-PCR of CDR3 regions. Each CDR3 protein gets one entry after TCRdb re-called the multiplex PCR reads with MiXCR. Seen here are 700,000 or so distinct CDR3 sequences, around 32% observed once, and the top ten hold around 42%. The CDR3 runs 14 residues. Germline V gives CDR1 DFQATT, CDR2 SNEGSKA (reference sequence). Trimming took 5 bases from V and 8 from J; bases not matched to a gene: 8.

The material was peripheral blood mononuclear cells (PBMCs), obtained when the disease was refractory, from a patient treated with antithyroid drugs. The chain joins TRBV20-1 to TRBJ1-3, with 11 nucleotides matching TRBD1. The sequence derives from a female donor with Graves disease. This CDR3 reads CSAQGQGGIDTIYF. Written as DNA, the CDR3 is TGCAGTGCTCAGGGACAGGGGGGGATAGACACCATATATTTT.